The source of this T cell receptor (beta chain) is a study of T cell responses to AZD1222 COVID-19 vaccine. General study points: There were repertoire samples only from the period after the peak T cell response.

There are 13 residues in the CDR3. The V segment lost 4 bases and the J segment 9 bases; nucleotides outside the gene matches: 6. A note on this clone: Its target is not known.

Assay used: immunoSEQ multiplex PCR; TCRdb lists only in-frame clones, some missing. The table lists around 140,000 clones, 92% of them singletons. This TCR derives from an adult who received the AZD1222 COVID-19 vaccine. The sample in question was peripheral blood, obtained 28 days after the second AZD1222 dose. V usage is TRBV12-3 or TRBV12-4 and J usage is TRBJ2-1; TRBD2 matches at 7 bases. CDR3: CASSSLWTSEQFF. As DNA, the CDR3 is TGTGCCAGCAGTTCCCTATGGACTAGTGAGCAGTTCTTC.